Below are 10 T cell receptor beta chains sequenced from a single sample in a study of post-analysis software for immune sequencing data. The study, taken as a whole, reports: With TRBV5-6, TRBV5-1 and TRBV20-1 included, about five TRBV segments were more frequent in patients than in controls.

No antigen is known for these receptors. Prepared libraries of TCR beta cDNA carried unique molecular identifiers. TCRdb recomputed calls from the PCR reads with MiXCR, one row per CDR3 protein. The sample lists some 690,000 distinct CDR3 sequences; about 60% were seen once. Sequenced sample: blood. The receptors here all came from a girl between 2 and 10 years old with multiple sclerosis.

This clonotype was counted between two and nine times. The chain recombines TRBV6-2 or TRBV6-3 with TRBJ1-2; TRBD1 agrees at 8 bases. Germline assignment: CDR1 MNHEY and CDR2 SVGEGT. The CDR3 sequence is 18 residues long. J lost 5 bases, V lost 11 bases, and 25 bases had no gene match. The CDR3 nucleotides read TGTGCCGGGAGACGGGAGATCGGTGCGACGACAGGGGCGTATGGCTACACCTTC. Protein: CAGRREIGATTGAYGYTF.

V is TRBV29-1 and J is TRBJ2-1; possibly TRBD1 for D (6 bases). The CDR3 is made up of 11 amino acids. V was trimmed by 5 bases and J by 8 bases, leaving 10 bases between them. Germline CDR1 and CDR2: SQVTM and ANQGSEA. CDR3 nucleotide sequence: TGCAGCGTTCAAAGGGGGTATGAGCAGTTCTTC. Amino acid sequence: CSVQRGYEQFF.

The rearrangement uses TRBV20-1 and TRBJ2-1; 10 bases line up with TRBD1. Per germline, CDR1 DFQATT and CDR2 SNEGSKA (reference sequence). This CDR3 is 15 amino acids long. With 6 bases clipped from V and 8 bases from J, the junction kept 13 bases outside the gene matches. The CDR3 DNA sequence: TGCAGTGCCCTCCCCGAGACAGGGGGCTTAGATGAGCAGTTCTTC. It encodes CSALPETGGLDEQFF.

V and J are TRBV24-1 and TRBJ2-3; no firm D call. V was shortened by 11 bases and J by 2 bases, with 10 bases between the two germline ends. CDR1 KGHDR and CDR2 SFDVKD come from the germline V gene. This CDR3 region has 12 residues. Here the CDR3 reads CAISDATDTQYF. The CDR3, as DNA: TGTGCCATCTCAGACGCCACAGATACGCAGTATTTT.

This clonotype was seen only once. J is TRBJ1-1 and V is TRBV7-9; D gene unclear. V lost 6 bases and J lost 1, with 6 bases in between. The CDR3 spans 12 residues. CDR1 and CDR2 from the germline V gene are SEHNR and FQNEAQ (reference sequence). The CDR3 region has the DNA TGTGCCAGCAGGAACAGGAACACTGAAGCTTTCTTT. It specifies CASRNRNTEAFF.

The chain joins TRBV25-1 to TRBJ1-2, with 7 bases fitting TRBD1. Trimming cost V 8 bases and J 2 bases; bases outside gene matches: 5. Germline lookup yields CDR1 MGHDK and CDR2 SYGVNS. There are 13 residues in the CDR3. CDR3 residues: CASDPGQNYGYTF. CDR3 DNA: TGTGCCAGCGATCCGGGACAGAACTATGGCTACACCTTC.

This clonotype was counted a few times. This rearrangement joins TRBV6-1 to TRBJ2-5; D is unresolved. CDR3 size: 15 residues. The ends were cut back, 7 bases at V and 5 bases at J, with 20 bases in the middle. CDR1 and CDR2 (germline): MNHNS, SASEGT. Here the CDR3 DNA reads TGTGCCAGCATATTTTGGCCAAATGCAAGGGAGACCCAGTACTTC. Its translation is CASIFWPNARETQYF.

The chain joins TRBV11-2 to TRBJ1-2; 7 bases agree with TRBD1. The trim removed 5 bases at V and 1 base at J, leaving 7 bases unmatched. The CDR3 covers 15 residues. In germline, CDR1 is SGHAT, CDR2 FQNNGV. The CDR3 is CASSQKTGVNYGYTF. The CDR3 coding sequence is TGTGCCAGCAGCCAAAAAACAGGGGTTAACTATGGCTACACCTTC. The full variable domain, with the rest looked up from reference TRBV11-2 and TRBJ1-2, is EAGVAQSPRYKIIEKRQSVAFWCNPISGHATLYWYQQILGQGPKLLIQFQNNGVVDDSQLPKDRFSAERLKGVDSTLKIQPAKLEDSAVYLCASSQKTGVNYGYTFGSGTRLTVV.

This clonotype came up a few times. For the CDR3, the DNA is TGTGCCATCAGTGAGTCAGGCGGGAGGCCGGGGGCCAACGTCCTGACTTTC. This translates into CAISESGGRPGANVLTF. V gene TRBV10-3 combines with J gene TRBJ2-6; 8 bases line up with TRBD2. V lost 0 bases to trimming and J lost 4 bases; unmatched junction nucleotides: 5. Looked up from germline, CDR1 is ENHRY and CDR2 is SYGVKD. This CDR3 spans 17 amino acids.

This sequence joins TRBV6-1 and TRBJ2-1; 7 nucleotides agree with TRBD1. Germline lookup yields CDR1 MNHNS and CDR2 SASEGT. Trimming at V came to 7 bases and at J to 8 bases, leaving 5 bases not matched to a gene. The CDR3 is 12 residues long. The CDR3 loop reads CASTDRAYEQFF. In DNA, the CDR3 is TGTGCCAGCACTGACAGGGCCTATGAGCAGTTCTTC.